Shown below are 9 T cell receptor beta chains from a single sample sequenced in a study of T cell clonality in common variable immunodeficiency. Broader study findings: Common variable immunodeficiency TCR beta sequences reportedly had fewer deletions and N-nucleotide insertions.

Generated by immunoSEQ multiplex PCR, the TCRdb table keeps only in-frame clones and is missing some. This sample carries roughly 25,000 clones, none of them present only once. No antigen has been identified for these receptors. Specimen: peripheral blood mononuclear cells. The receptors originated from a human donor with common variable immunodeficiency.

This clone has ten or more counts. The read halts 3 residues ahead of the CDR3 end, with the missing end drawn from the germline J gene. This chain links TRBV18 with TRBJ2-7; 9 positions agree with TRBD1. This CDR3 has 13 residues. Germline-derived CDR1 and CDR2 are KGHSH and LQKENI. Trimming took 3 bases from V and 6 from J; bases not matched to a gene: 3. The chain's CDR3 is CASSPRDRAEQYF. CDR3 bases read: TGTGCCAGCTCACCTCGGGACAGGGCCGAG.

This clone showed up just a few times. The read stops 3 residues short of the end of the CDR3; the missing end is completed from the germline J gene. At the DNA level, this CDR3 is encoded by other sequences in the same sample as well. The chain recombines TRBV10-3 with TRBJ2-7; TRBD1 might be the D (6 bases). Deletions cut 0 bases from V and 5 bases from J, with 20 bases between. CDR1 and CDR2 from the germline V gene are ENHRY and SYGVKD. The CDR3 runs to 17 residues. CDR3 DNA (partial): TGTGCCATCAGTGAGTCAACAGGACAGAGGATGGTTAACGAG. Its protein product is CAISESTGQRMVNE. The whole CDR3 is CAISESTGQRMVNEQYF.

This clone was seen ten or more times. Sequencing ends 3 residues short of the CDR3 end; the germline J gene provides the rest. The genes are TRBV5-1 and TRBJ2-1; 10 nucleotides agree with TRBD2. There are 15 residues in the CDR3. Germline-derived CDR1 and CDR2 are SGHRS and YFSETQ. The V and J ends lost 0 bases and 6 bases, in that order; junction bases with no gene match: 3. CDR3 bases read: TGCGCCAGCAGCTTGGGGGCTAGCGGGAGCAATGAG. This encodes CASSLGASGSNE. Given in full, the CDR3 is CASSLGASGSNEQFF. The full variable domain, its missing parts supplied by reference TRBV5-1 and TRBJ2-1, is KAGVTQTPRYLIKTRGQQVTLSCSPISGHRSVSWYQQTPGQGLQFLFEYFSETQRNKGNFPGRFSGRQFSNSRSEMNVSTLELGDSALYLCASSLGASGSNEQFFGPGTRLTVL.

Ten or more counts support this clone. Incomplete CDR3 DNA: TGTGCCAGCTCGCGAAATCCGGGGGACGAG. It translates to CASSRNPGDE. The CDR3 in full is CASSRNPGDEQYF. The rearrangement joins TRBV18 to TRBJ2-7; the D gene is possibly TRBD2 (6 bases). The read terminates 3 residues before the CDR3 end, so the remaining end is supplied by the germline J gene. This CDR3 region has 13 residues. The germline V gene has CDR1 KGHSH and CDR2 LQKENI. Deletions cut 6 bases from V and 5 bases from J, with 14 bases between. The whole variable domain, remainder taken from reference TRBV18 and TRBJ2-7, is NAGVMQNPRHLVRRRGQEARLRCSPMKGHSHVYWYRQLPEEGLKFMVYLQKENIIDESGMPKERFSAEFPKEGPSILRIQQVVRGDSAAYFCASSRNPGDEQYFGPGTRLTVT.

This clone was seen a handful of times. The read stops 3 residues short of the end of the CDR3; the missing end is completed from the germline J gene. J is TRBJ2-5 and V is TRBV6-1; 10 bases agree with TRBD1. CDR1 and CDR2 (germline): MNHNS, SASEGT. V was pared by 4 bases and J by 5 bases, with 7 bases of the junction left unmatched. CDR3 length: 15 residues. The CDR3 here is CASSGTGGLGETQYF. The sequenced part of the CDR3 DNA is TGTGCCAGCAGTGGGACAGGGGGGTTGGGGGAGACC.

This clone occurred many times. The read stops 3 residues short of the end of the CDR3; the missing end is completed from the germline J gene. The V call is TRBV30, the J call TRBJ1-2, with TRBD1 as a possible D gene (5 bases). The germline CDR1 and CDR2 sequences are GTSNPN and SVGIG (reference sequence). This CDR3 spans 13 amino acids. Trimming took 4 bases from V and 5 from J, leaving 14 bases between them. The chain's CDR3 is CAWNRIGIYGYTF. Partial CDR3 DNA: TGTGCCTGGAACAGGATCGGAATTTATGGC.

With respect to this clone: The read halts 3 residues ahead of the CDR3 end, with the missing end drawn from the germline J gene. The V call is TRBV10-1, the J call TRBJ2-7; maybe TRBD1 (5 bases). CDR1 is WNHNN, CDR2 SYGVQD, per germline (reference sequence). Trimming removed 8 bases from V and 1 base from J, with 12 bases in between. CDR3 size: 13 residues. The CDR3 DNA, read in part, is TGCGCCAGCGGGTCGTCAGGGTCCTACGAG. It yields the protein CASGSSGSYE. The full CDR3 protein reads CASGSSGSYEQYF.

The table lists this clone with many counts. With the read ending 3 residues before the CDR3 end, the germline J gene is used to fill in that end. The J gene is TRBJ2-2, the V gene TRBV23-1, with 7 bases lining up with TRBD1. Being an ORF, TRBV23-1 has a function that is uncertain. There are 19 residues in the CDR3. Unmatched junction bases numbered 10, after V lost 0 bases and J lost 0 bases. The CDR3 DNA, read in part, is TGCGCCAGCAGTCAATCTCCGATCTCCGGGACAGCGAACACCGGGGAG. It yields the protein CASSQSPISGTANTGE. The whole CDR3 sequence is CASSQSPISGTANTGELFF.

This clone showed up just a few times. The read terminates 3 residues ahead of where the CDR3 ends, so the germline J gene completes it. Within the sample, other DNA sequences also encode this same CDR3. V and J are TRBV2 and TRBJ1-5; perhaps TRBD1 as D (5 bases). V gave up 6 bases and J gave up 4 bases, with 16 bases separating them. The V gene's germline CDR1 is SNHLY and CDR2 FYNNEI. The CDR3 loop spans 15 amino acids. The chain's CDR3 is CASRNSGSANQPQHF. The DNA read from the CDR3 is TGTGCCAGCAGAAACTCAGGGAGCGCAAATCAGCCC.